The TCR beta chain under discussion was sequenced for a study of blood T cells in healthy people across ages. Study-level findings and limits: Unsorted PBMC material precluded a definitive naive versus antigen-experienced comparison. Not knowing donor CMV status may have confounded expanded clonotype changes.

A second about 7 to 12 cycle PCR used barcoded and J-beta primers. TCRdb reprocessed the 5' RACE reads with MiXCR, giving one entry per CDR3 protein. This table holds 1,800,000 or so distinct CDR3 sequences, roughly 43% found once. The CDR3 sequence is 13 residues long. The germline gives CDR1 DFQATT, CDR2 SNEGSKA (reference sequence). The V end lost 6 bases, the J end lost 1 base, and 12 bases lay between the germline ends. To note about this clonotype: Its matching antigen is unknown.

V and J are TRBV20-1 and TRBJ1-2; D gene ambiguous. This receptor was obtained from a human donor in good health. The sample taken for sequencing was blood. The CDR3 DNA reads TGCAGTGCCCCGCCTCTTATTAACTATGGCTACACCTTC. This codes for CSAPPLINYGYTF.